This T cell receptor beta chain was recovered during a study of CD8 T cells in ankylosing spondylitis. This clonotype was recorded a few times. TCRdb redid the calling of the 5' RACE reads with MiXCR, one entry per CDR3 protein. This sample has 340,000 or so distinct CDR3 sequences, with 14% to 15% found just once. The sequence came from a male donor with ankylosing spondylitis or in good health (not recorded which). Material: blood, either unsorted or a sorted T cell fraction (not recorded which).

This chain's CDR3 is CASSQRQGNTEAFF. The CDR3 coding sequence is TGTGCCAGCAGCCAGCGTCAGGGGAACACTGAAGCTTTCTTT. The chain has TRBV11-1 and TRBJ1-1; weak D call: TRBD1 (5 bases). Per germline, CDR1 SGHAT and CDR2 FQDESV (reference sequence). With 5 bases removed from V and 1 base from J, the gap between germline ends came to 11 bases. The CDR3 covers 14 residues.